Listed below are T cell receptor beta chains from one sample, sequenced in a study of Ad26.COV2.S vaccination and SARS-CoV-2 variants. Sequencing was performed with immunoSEQ multiplex PCR; in TCRdb, only in-frame clones are kept and a portion is missing. The sample shows a few hundred thousand clones, 92% of them seen only once. Sequences were derived from peripheral blood, sampled in a trial of Ad26.COV2.S vaccine versus placebo. Source of these receptors: a person between 18 and 65 years old who received the Ad26.COV2.S COVID-19 vaccine or a placebo. Both conserved end residues are part of each CDR3. Fields, in order: J gene, clone size, D gene, V gene, CDR3 protein, CDR3 DNA. A D gene is named only where the DNA matches it firmly. Rows may omit the clone size; those that give it use once, few, many or a size class.

>TRBJ1-5|NA|TRBD1|TRBV25-1
CASSPSTGDGQPQHF
TGTGCCAGCAGCCCCTCGACAGGGGATGGTCAGCCCCAGCATTTT
>TRBJ1-6|once|TRBD1|TRBV5-4
CASSSRTGARNSPLHF
TGTGCCAGCAGCTCCAGGACAGGGGCGCGTAATTCACCCCTCCACTTT
>TRBJ1-2|NA|NA|TRBV18
CASSPQGDYGYTF
TGTGCCAGCTCACCACAGGGGGACTATGGCTACACCTTC
>TRBJ1-5|NA|NA|TRBV7-8
CASSSVGAQPQHF
TGTGCCAGCAGCTCGGTCGGGGCTCAGCCCCAGCATTTT
>TRBJ2-7|NA|NA|TRBV5-6
CASSPGPKSYEQYF
TGTGCCAGCAGTCCGGGACCGAAGAGCTACGAGCAGTACTTC
>TRBJ1-2|NA|TRBD1|TRBV2
CASRDQGQEPIYGYTF
TGTGCCAGCAGAGACCAAGGACAGGAGCCCATTTATGGCTACACCTTC
>TRBJ1-4|NA|NA|TRBV5-1
CASSWGPNEKLFF
TGCGCCAGCAGCTGGGGACCCAATGAAAAACTGTTTTTT
>TRBJ1-2|NA|TRBD1|TRBV3-1/TRBV3-2
CASSQNSGQGNGYTF
TGTGCCAGCAGCCAAAATTCGGGACAGGGGAACGGCTACACCTTC
>TRBJ2-7|NA|NA|TRBV18
CASSLTRQSFLGEQYF
TGTGCCAGCTCACTTACCCGACAGTCCTTTCTTGGGGAGCAGTACTTC
>TRBJ2-1|NA|NA|TRBV7-9
CASSLASNYNEQFF
TGTGCCAGCAGCTTAGCTAGCAATTACAATGAGCAGTTCTTC
>TRBJ2-3|NA|NA|TRBV28
CASSLQPTDTQYF
TGTGCCAGCAGTTTACAGCCCACAGATACGCAGTATTTT
>TRBJ1-2|NA|TRBD1|TRBV6-1
CASSEKRQGSSGYTF
TGTGCCAGCAGTGAGAAGAGACAGGGGAGTTCTGGCTACACCTTC
>TRBJ2-7|few|TRBD1|TRBV6-6
CASRGTGVHEQYF
TGTGCCAGCAGAGGGACAGGGGTCCACGAGCAGTACTTC
>TRBJ2-3|NA|TRBD2|TRBV6-5
CASKHSGFSTDTQYF
TGTGCCAGCAAACATAGCGGGTTCAGCACAGATACGCAGTATTTT
>TRBJ1-1|NA|TRBD1|TRBV10-3
CAISDRGQGGMNTEAFF
TGTGCCATCAGTGACCGGGGACAGGGGGGAATGAACACTGAAGCTTTCTTT
>TRBJ2-3|NA|TRBD2|TRBV30
CAWSPSPLLAVKTDTQYF
TGTGCCTGGAGTCCCTCCCCCCTACTAGCGGTCAAGACAGATACGCAGTATTTT
>TRBJ2-2|NA|TRBD1|TRBV27
CASSFSARGRKTGELFF
TGTGCCAGCAGTTTCTCCGCCAGGGGGCGAAAGACCGGGGAGCTGTTTTTT
>TRBJ2-1|NA|NA|TRBV7-2
CASSFPLTSGSNEQFF
TGTGCCAGCAGCTTTCCCCTTACCAGCGGAAGCAATGAGCAGTTCTTC
>TRBJ2-5|NA|NA|TRBV9
CASSADYQETQYF
TGTGCCAGCAGCGCTGACTATCAAGAGACCCAGTACTTC
>TRBJ2-7|NA|NA|TRBV2
CASSVSSYEQYF
TGTGCCAGCAGTGTTTCCTCCTACGAGCAGTACTTC
>TRBJ2-1|NA|NA|TRBV6-2/TRBV6-3
CASSSPRGDNEQFF
TGTGCCAGCAGTTCACCTCGTGGGGACAATGAGCAGTTCTTC
>TRBJ1-1|NA|NA|TRBV5-5
CASSIQPGATEAFF
TGTGCCAGCAGCATACAACCAGGGGCCACTGAAGCTTTCTTT
>TRBJ2-1|NA|NA|TRBV6-5
CASSSPLGGQVEQFF
TGTGCCAGCAGTTCCCCCTTGGGGGGGCAGGTTGAGCAGTTCTTC
>TRBJ2-3|NA|NA|TRBV9
CASSSGASLTTDTQYF
TGTGCCAGCAGCTCCGGGGCCTCTCTCACCACAGATACGCAGTATTTT